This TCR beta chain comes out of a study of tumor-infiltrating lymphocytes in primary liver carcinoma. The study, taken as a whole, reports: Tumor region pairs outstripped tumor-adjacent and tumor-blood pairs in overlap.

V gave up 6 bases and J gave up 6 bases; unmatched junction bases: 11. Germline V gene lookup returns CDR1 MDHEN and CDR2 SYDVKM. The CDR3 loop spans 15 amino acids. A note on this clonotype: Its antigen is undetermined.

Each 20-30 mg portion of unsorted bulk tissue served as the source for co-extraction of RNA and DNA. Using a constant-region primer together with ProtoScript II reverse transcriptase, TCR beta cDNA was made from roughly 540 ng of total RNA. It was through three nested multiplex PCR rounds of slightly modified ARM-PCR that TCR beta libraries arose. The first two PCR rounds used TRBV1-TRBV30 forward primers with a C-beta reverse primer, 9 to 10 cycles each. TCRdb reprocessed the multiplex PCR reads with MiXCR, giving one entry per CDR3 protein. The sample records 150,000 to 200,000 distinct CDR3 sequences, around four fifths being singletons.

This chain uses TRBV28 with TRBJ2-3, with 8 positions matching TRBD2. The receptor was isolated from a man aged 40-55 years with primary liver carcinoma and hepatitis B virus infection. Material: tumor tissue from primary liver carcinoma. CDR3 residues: CASSPGAGEGDTQYF. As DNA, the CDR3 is TGTGCCAGCAGCCCAGGAGCGGGGGAGGGGGATACGCAGTATTTT.